The next 26 T cell receptor beta chains were all read from a single sample in a study of T cells in Graves' hyperthyroidism and ophthalmopathy. TCR beta CDR3 sequences were amplified from RNA transcripts. TCR CDR3 regions were first amplified by RT-PCR with HTBI primers. TCRdb analysed the multiplex PCR reads with MiXCR anew, one entry per CDR3 protein. The repertoire holds some 400,000 distinct CDR3 sequences, with about 14% as singletons. The sequenced sample was blood. These receptors were taken from a man aged 25 to 45 with Graves' hyperthyroidism that later progressed to Graves' ophthalmopathy.

J is TRBJ1-2 and V is TRBV7-9; D ambiguous. V gave up 2 bases and J gave up 8 bases, with 15 bases separating them. Looked up from germline, CDR1 is SEHNR and CDR2 is FQNEAQ (reference sequence). The CDR3 contains 14 residues. CDR3 loop: CASSLSIGLGGYTF. The CDR3 bases are TGTGCCAGCAGCTTATCAATCGGCCTCGGAGGCTACACCTTC.

The rearrangement uses TRBV9 and TRBJ1-1, with D unclear. CDR3 length equals 12 residues. Trimming shortened V by 0 bases and J by 8 bases, and 8 bases separated the two germline ends. CDR1 is SGDLS, CDR2 YYNGEE, per germline. The CDR3 sequence is CASSVADGEAFF. CDR3 sequence (DNA): TGTGCCAGCAGCGTAGCAGACGGGGAAGCTTTCTTT.

This clonotype was counted at least ten times. This chain joins TRBV28 and TRBJ1-5; possibly TRBD1 for D (5 bases). V was pared by 4 bases and J by 4 bases, with 17 bases between. CDR3 size: 16 residues. In germline, CDR1 is MDHEN, CDR2 SYDVKM. DNA of the CDR3: TGTGCCAGCAGTTGGACCGGCAGGGTCGTGAATCAGCCCCAGCATTTT. This gives the protein CASSWTGRVVNQPQHF.

In this sample, this clonotype turned up a few times. The chain has TRBV7-8 and TRBJ1-3; D might be TRBD1 (5 bases). CDR1 and CDR2 (germline): SGHVS, FQNEAQ. The CDR3 totals 17 residues. V lost 3 bases and J 1 base, leaving 16 bases between the germline ends. The CDR3 spells CASSFQLGGSSGNTIYF. In DNA, the CDR3 is TGTGCCAGCAGCTTCCAACTTGGGGGGTCTTCTGGAAACACCATATATTTT.

The sample holds many counts of this clonotype. The V gene is TRBV11-3, the J gene TRBJ2-5; D may be TRBD1 or TRBD2 (5 bases each). V was pared by 4 bases and J by 0 bases, with 9 bases between. CDR3 length equals 14 residues. The V gene's germline CDR1 is SGHNT and CDR2 YENEEA. The CDR3 sequence: CASSSRDDQETQYF. For the CDR3, the DNA is TGTGCCAGCAGCTCCCGGGACGACCAAGAGACCCAGTACTTC.

This clonotype was recorded a few times. The genes are TRBV30 and TRBJ2-7; 7 bases fit TRBD1. This CDR3 has 13 amino acids. Germline CDR1 is GTSNPN and CDR2 is SVGIG (reference sequence). After removal of 3 bases from V and 1 base from J, the junction contained 3 bases not matched to a gene. The CDR3 region is CAWRGQSSYEQYF. CDR3 in DNA: TGTGCCTGGAGGGGACAGTCATCCTACGAGCAGTACTTC.

This clonotype was found many times. CDR3 amino acids: CASSLLGRPYEQYF. For the CDR3, the DNA is TGTGCCAGCAGTTTGCTGGGACGGCCCTACGAGCAGTACTTC. The V call is TRBV27, the J call TRBJ2-7; D is perhaps TRBD1 or TRBD2 (5 bases each). Germline CDR1 MNHEY, CDR2 SMNVEV (reference sequence). Trimming took off 3 bases at V and 2 bases at J, with 11 bases between the two ends. The CDR3 extends over 14 amino acids.

This clonotype was observed a few times. The V and J genes are TRBV18 and TRBJ1-5, with D perhaps TRBD1 (6 bases). Trimming shortened V by 0 bases and J by 5 bases, and 8 bases separated the two germline ends. The CDR3 extends over 14 amino acids. In germline, CDR1 is KGHSH, CDR2 LQKENI. DNA of the CDR3: TGTGCCAGCTCACCACCGGGGGCCGATCAGCCCCAGCATTTT. Protein product: CASSPPGADQPQHF.

This clonotype showed up many times. V usage is TRBV9 and J usage is TRBJ2-5; 9 bases fit TRBD2. Looked up from germline, CDR1 is SGDLS and CDR2 is YYNGEE. V dropped 4 bases and J dropped 5; count of bases not matched to a gene: 9. CDR3 length equals 15 residues. CDR3 nucleotides: TGTGCCAGCAGCCCGGGGGGCGGGGGGGCCGAGACCCAGTACTTC. Translation gives CASSPGGGGAETQYF.

This clonotype was counted many times. The chain employs TRBV7-9 and TRBJ2-7; D unclear. V lost 0 bases and J 3 bases, leaving 9 bases between the germline ends. The length of the CDR3 is 14 residues. The germline gives CDR1 SEHNR, CDR2 FQNEAQ (reference sequence). CDR3 sequence reads: CASSLAAKFYEQYF. CDR3 DNA sequence: TGTGCCAGCAGCTTAGCTGCTAAGTTCTACGAGCAGTACTTC.

This clonotype was recorded many times. This chain links TRBV2 with TRBJ1-4; tentative D call: TRBD1 (5 bases). Germline V gene lookup returns CDR1 SNHLY and CDR2 FYNNEI. CDR3 size: 13 residues. Trimming left V 7 bases short and J 6 bases short, with 12 bases between. CDR3 DNA sequence: TGTGCCAGCAACCGGGAAGGGGATGAAAAACTGTTTTTT. Protein sequence: CASNREGDEKLFF.

This clonotype was seen repeatedly, ten times or more. This chain connects TRBV30 to TRBJ1-2; D perhaps matches TRBD1 (6 bases). V lost 5 bases and J lost 7, with 11 bases in between. The length of the CDR3 is 11 residues. From germline, CDR1 is GTSNPN and CDR2 SVGIG (reference sequence). The DNA of the CDR3 is TGTGCCTGGTCACAGGGTAGTGGCTACACCTTC. Amino acid sequence: CAWSQGSGYTF.

This clonotype has a count of ten or more. The chain combines TRBV27 with TRBJ1-2; TRBD1 aligns across 8 bases. The V gene end was trimmed by 5 bases and the J gene end by 3 bases; junction bases not matched to a gene: 20. This CDR3 is 19 amino acids long. CDR1 is MNHEY, CDR2 SMNVEV, per germline (reference sequence). The CDR3 sequence is CASSPLRRDRSGWDYGYTF. The CDR3 coding sequence is TGTGCCAGCAGTCCTCTACGCCGGGACAGGAGTGGGTGGGACTATGGCTACACCTTC.

This clonotype was counted ten times or more. The chain links TRBV30 to TRBJ2-4; D remains unclear. This CDR3 is built from 14 residues. Germline V lookup: CDR1 GTSNPN, CDR2 SVGIG (reference sequence). V was pared by 0 bases and J by 0 bases, with 6 bases between. The DNA of the CDR3 is TGTGCCTGGAGTGTTGGTTTAGCCAAAAACATTCAGTACTTC. Translating gives CAWSVGLAKNIQYF.

J is TRBJ2-7 and V is TRBV20-1; 7 positions match TRBD1. Trimming at V came to 6 bases and at J to 4 bases, leaving 3 bases not matched to a gene. The CDR3 extends over 11 amino acids. The germline V gene has CDR1 DFQATT and CDR2 SNEGSKA (reference sequence). CDR3 sequence reads: CSAGDRYEQYF. CDR3 in DNA: TGCAGTGCGGGGGACAGATACGAGCAGTACTTC.

This clonotype was detected many times. The chain carries TRBV2 and TRBJ1-1, with D uncertain. The CDR3 has 13 residues. Between the trimmed V and J ends, which lost 3 bases and 1 base, there was a span of 6 bases. CDR1 and CDR2 (germline): SNHLY, FYNNEI. This CDR3 reads CASSDGGNTEAFF. Here the CDR3 DNA reads TGTGCCAGCAGTGACGGAGGGAACACTGAAGCTTTCTTT. The complete variable domain, with remaining parts taken from reference TRBV2 and TRBJ1-1, reads EPEVTQTPSHQVTQMGQEVILRCVPISNHLYFYWYRQILGQKVEFLVSFYNNEISEKSEIFDDQFSVERPDGSNFTLKIRSTKLEDSAMYFCASSDGGNTEAFFGQGTRLTVV.

This clonotype was detected many times. Mismatch with germline at one junction end may stem from a read error. This chain joins TRBV7-7 and TRBJ2-5; D remains ambiguous. The germline V gene encodes CDR1 SSHAT and CDR2 FNYEAQ (reference sequence). This CDR3 is 13 amino acids long. CDR3 DNA: TGTGCTAGCAGCTTTGTACGTCAAGAGACCCAGTACTTC. Its translation is CASSFVRQETQYF.

The chain links TRBV7-9 to TRBJ1-6; no firm D call. Germline V gives CDR1 SEHNR, CDR2 FQNEAQ (reference sequence). V was trimmed by 1 base and J by 9 bases, leaving 10 bases between them. This CDR3 is 14 amino acids long. The CDR3 coding sequence is TGTGCCAGCAGCTTAGATGTATTAGTTTCACCCCTCCACTTT. Its protein is CASSLDVLVSPLHF.

This chain links TRBV20-1 with TRBJ2-5, with 12 positions matching TRBD2. The CDR3 runs 18 residues. CDR1 and CDR2 from the germline V gene are DFQATT and SNEGSKA (reference sequence). Unmatched junction bases numbered 12, after V lost 3 bases and J lost 1 base. Written as DNA, the CDR3 is TGCAGTGCTAGTAATTACCTAGCGGGGGGGCCCCTCCAAGAGACCCAGTACTTC. Translating it yields CSASNYLAGGPLQETQYF.

In regard to this clonotype: Possible read error: a much larger clone is one base away. The V call is TRBV2, the J call TRBJ2-3; the match to TRBD2 covers 8 bases. This CDR3 comprises 17 residues. The trim removed 5 bases at V and 5 bases at J, leaving 15 bases unmatched. Germline V CDR1 and CDR2: SNHLY, FYNNEI. Written as DNA, the CDR3 is TGTGCCAGCAGTTCGGGACCAGCGGGGGCAAAGGGAGATACGCAGTATTTT. It codes for CASSSGPAGAKGDTQYF.

The genes are TRBV5-1 and TRBJ2-7, with D possibly being TRBD1 (6 bases). CDR3 length: 14 residues. V was shortened by 0 bases and J by 5 bases, with 12 bases between the two germline ends. The germline CDR1 and CDR2 sequences are SGHRS and YFSETQ. The CDR3 nucleotides are TGCGCCAGCAGCTTGGGACAGGCGGACGACGAGCAGTACTTC. Amino acids: CASSLGQADDEQYF. Complete variable domain (other parts from reference TRBV5-1 and TRBJ2-7): KAGVTQTPRYLIKTRGQQVTLSCSPISGHRSVSWYQQTPGQGLQFLFEYFSETQRNKGNFPGRFSGRQFSNSRSEMNVSTLELGDSALYLCASSLGQADDEQYFGPGTRLTVT.

This clonotype came up many times. The chain has TRBV9 and TRBJ1-1; D is ambiguous. Trimming stripped 3 bases from V and 0 bases from J, with 12 bases between. The CDR3 runs 15 residues. Germline loops: CDR1 SGDLS, CDR2 YYNGEE. The DNA for the CDR3 is TGTGCCAGCAGCGCCGCAGCCCAGATGAACACTGAAGCTTTCTTT. Its protein product is CASSAAAQMNTEAFF.

In this sample, this clonotype turned up a few times. The chain recombines TRBV4-1 with TRBJ2-7, with D tentatively TRBD1 or TRBD2 (6 bases each). The V end lost 3 bases, the J end lost 0 bases, and 15 bases lay between the germline ends. Germline V gene data show CDR1 as MGHRA and CDR2 as YSYEKL. This CDR3 comprises 16 residues. CDR3 amino acids: CASSQLLGGSSYEQYF. The CDR3 DNA reads as TGCGCCAGCAGCCAGTTGCTGGGGGGCAGCTCCTACGAGCAGTACTTC.

The chain combines TRBV20-1 with TRBJ2-7; 10 bases fit TRBD2. The CDR3 consists of 14 residues. Germline loops: CDR1 DFQATT, CDR2 SNEGSKA (reference sequence). The J segment lost 2 bases and the V segment lost 3 bases, leaving 4 bases of the junction unmatched. The CDR3 bases are TGCAGTGCTAGGTTAGCGGGAGGAACCTACGAGCAGTACTTC. It specifies CSARLAGGTYEQYF.

This clonotype was seen a handful of times. V gene TRBV14 combines with J gene TRBJ1-2; D not certain. V dropped 1 base and J dropped 1 base, with 10 bases sitting between them. This CDR3 is built from 15 residues. Germline-derived CDR1 and CDR2 are SGHDN and FVKESK. CDR3 sequence reads: CASSQAGSHNYGYTF. The CDR3 nucleotides read TGTGCCAGCAGCCAAGCCGGTTCCCATAACTATGGCTACACCTTC.

This clonotype was recorded at least ten times. J is TRBJ2-5 and V is TRBV7-9; D is ambiguous. V lost 5 bases, J lost 2 bases, and 9 bases lay in between. Germline V gene sequence: CDR1 SEHNR, CDR2 FQNEAQ (reference sequence). The CDR3 has 13 residues. The CDR3, as DNA: TGTGCCAGCAGCAGACACACACAAGAGACCCAGTACTTC. It specifies CASSRHTQETQYF.